The clone carrying this T cell receptor (beta chain) was detected only a few times. Its antigen is unidentified. This specimen comes from a study of somatic mutations in cytotoxic T cells in rheumatoid arthritis. The wider study: Patient blood (roughly 32 ml EDTA) was drawn right after diagnosis, before any treatment.

Study observations and caveats: The study found that the largest CD8+ clone exceeded 20% of CD8+ cells in about an eighth of the roughly 60 patients. Unlike healthy controls, rheumatoid arthritis patients had CD8+ clonality that increased with age.

The CDR3 is made up of 14 amino acids. V lost 2 bases, J lost 6 bases, and 13 bases lay in between. The germline V gene has CDR1 LNHNV and CDR2 YYDKDF (reference sequence). This table comes from immunoSEQ multiplex PCR, and its TCRdb copy is limited to in-frame clones, with some not included. The data contain tens of thousands of clones, roughly 80% of them singletons. The sequence derives from an adult with rheumatoid arthritis. The chain links TRBV15 to TRBJ1-1; D not certain. Sequencing input: CD8+ T cells sorted from blood. Here the CDR3 DNA reads TGTGCCACCAGCAGATCTGACCTTGCCCCTGAAGCTTTCTTT. Its translation: CATSRSDLAPEAFF.